These T cell receptor beta chains were read from a single sample in a study of metastatic and nonmetastatic thyroid tumors. MiXCR reprocessed the PCR reads for TCRdb. The sample records approximately 70,000 clones, 4% to 4.5% being singletons. The sequenced sample consisted of blood. All receptors come from a female donor with papillary thyroid cancer or a benign thyroid nodule (not recorded which). Some clones in this sample may be carry-over from other donors' samples. Each CDR3 is given with its conserved first and last residue. A D gene is named only where the DNA matches it firmly. Expanded clones get a size class; other rows say once, few or many, or leave the size out.

v_call	j_call	d_call	clone_size	cdr3_nt	cdr3_aa
TRBV6-1	TRBJ1-2	-	-	TGTGCCAGCAGTGAAAGGACGGTGAATGTTTACACCTTC	CASSERTVNVYTF
TRBV30	TRBJ2-7	-	many	TGTGCCTGGGGCCTGCGAAGCTCCTACGAGCAGTACTTC	CAWGLRSSYEQYF
TRBV6-1	TRBJ1-1	-	many	TGTGCCAGCAGATTTCAGGGGAACACTGAAGCTTTCTTT	CASRFQGNTEAFF
TRBV4-1	TRBJ1-6	TRBD1	many	TGCGCCAGCAGCCAAGCCCCGGACAGGAGCTCCTATAATTCACCCCTCCACTTT	CASSQAPDRSSYNSPLHF
TRBV6-1	TRBJ2-7	-	many	TGTGCCAGCAATACTTGGGGGGCGGGCAACGAGCAGTACTTC	CASNTWGAGNEQYF
TRBV19	TRBJ2-2	TRBD2	many	TGTGCCAGTAGTCCTCCGGGACTAGCGGGAACCGGGGAGCCGTTTTTT	CASSPPGLAGTGEPFF
TRBV11-3	TRBJ2-2	-	many	TGTGCCAGCAGCCAAACCGTGGGGGCCACCGGGGAGCTGTTTTTT	CASSQTVGATGELFF
TRBV11-3	TRBJ2-7	TRBD2	-	TGTGCCAGCAGCCCACCGGGACTAGCGGGCTACGAGCAGTACTTC	CASSPPGLAGYEQYF
TRBV5-1	TRBJ2-7	-	many	TGCGCCAGCAGCGGTCGCAGGGGGGAGGAGCAGTACTTC	CASSGRRGEEQYF
TRBV28	TRBJ1-1	-	-	TGTGCCAGCAGTGAACTCCCGGGAGGGTTTAGCACTGAAGCTTTCTTT	CASSELPGGFSTEAFF
TRBV12-3/TRBV12-4	TRBJ2-3	TRBD1	few	TGTGCCAGCACCCATCGAGGTCACGGGACAGATACACAGTATTTT	CASTHRGHGTDTQYF
TRBV20-1	TRBJ1-1	-	many	TGCAGTGCCCGACACAGGAACACTGAAGCTTTCTTT	CSARHRNTEAFF
TRBV20-1	TRBJ2-7	TRBD2	-	TGCAGTGCTAGAGCGGGACTAACCAACGACGAGCAGTACTTC	CSARAGLTNDEQYF
TRBV6-2/TRBV6-3	TRBJ2-1	TRBD1	-	TGTGCCAGCAGCTTCGGACAGGGGGACTACAATGAGCAGTTCTTC	CASSFGQGDYNEQFF
TRBV3-1	TRBJ2-7	-	many	TGTGCCAGCAGCCAAGACAGGAAGCAGTACTTC	CASSQDRKQYF
TRBV20-1	TRBJ1-1	TRBD1	-	TGCGGGCTAAACAGGGGTCTCACTGAAGCTTTCTTT	CGLNRGLTEAFF
TRBV6-2/TRBV6-3	TRBJ2-2	TRBD1	many	TGTGCCAGCAACCTACAGGGGTGGAACACCGGGGAGCTGTTTTTT	CASNLQGWNTGELFF
TRBV24-1	TRBJ1-5	-	few	TGTGCCACGAGTCCTGGGGGCTTCAATCAGCCCCAGCATTTT	CATSPGGFNQPQHF
TRBV2	TRBJ2-5	TRBD2	many	TGTGCCAGCAGTGAAGGGACTAGCGTACGACAAGAGACCCAGTACTTC	CASSEGTSVRQETQYF
TRBV6-2/TRBV6-3	TRBJ2-7	-	few	TGCGCCAGCATTTACTCTCACCGAGAATACGAGCAGTACTTC	CASIYSHREYEQYF
TRBV6-1	TRBJ1-5	TRBD1	-	TGTGCCAGCAGTGCCCGATGGGGGGACAGGCCAATTCGCAATCAGCCCCAGCATTTT	CASSARWGDRPIRNQPQHF
TRBV3-1	TRBJ1-2	-	many	TGTGCCAGCAGCCAAGGGACTTGGGGGCCTTATGGCTACACCTTC	CASSQGTWGPYGYTF
TRBV12-3/TRBV12-4	TRBJ2-3	TRBD2	few	TGTGCCAGCAGCCTCCTGACTAGCTGGAAGGTAGATACGCAGTATTTT	CASSLLTSWKVDTQYF
TRBV2	TRBJ2-6	TRBD1	-	TGTGCCATCAGGGACAGTCCAGGGGCCGACGTCCTGACTTTC	CAIRDSPGADVLTF
TRBV28	TRBJ2-7	-	-	TGTGCCAGCAGTCTTCCTGGACAGAACCCGGCCTACGAGCAGTACTTC	CASSLPGQNPAYEQYF
TRBV3-1	TRBJ2-7	TRBD1	many	TGTGCCAGCAGCCAAGACCCAAAGACAGGGGAGTACTTC	CASSQDPKTGEYF
TRBV5-1	TRBJ1-6	-	many	TGCGCCAGCAGCTTGGCTAATTACTCACCCCTCCACTTT	CASSLANYSPLHF
TRBV19	TRBJ2-2	-	many	TGTGCCAGCCAAACCCTCTGGGGAGAGACCGGGGAGCTGTTTTTT	CASQTLWGETGELFF
TRBV28	TRBJ2-1	TRBD1	many	TGTGCCAGCAGTTTATCGACAGGGTTGAATGAGCAGTTCTTC	CASSLSTGLNEQFF
TRBV7-2	TRBJ2-7	-	many	TGTGCCAGCAGCTTACAAACGCAGACCTACGAGCAGTACTTC	CASSLQTQTYEQYF
TRBV19	TRBJ1-2	-	-	TGTGCCAGTAGGAAGTTTGGTGGCCACTATGGCTACACCTTC	CASRKFGGHYGYTF
TRBV7-3	TRBJ2-3	-	many	TGTGCCAGCAGCCCCCGCCGGTGGAAAGCGAATTTCACAGATACGCAGTATTTT	CASSPRRWKANFTDTQYF
TRBV7-2	TRBJ2-7	-	-	TGTGCCAGCAGATCCACTAGGAGGAGTTCGTACGAGCAGTACTTC	CASRSTRRSSYEQYF
TRBV3-1	TRBJ1-1	-	many	TGTGCCAGCAGCCGAAACAGGGTGGGTAACACTGAAGCTTTCTTT	CASSRNRVGNTEAFF
TRBV19	TRBJ2-7	-	many	TGTGCCAGTAGTTCCGGGGCCGGGGACTACGAGCAGTACTTC	CASSSGAGDYEQYF
TRBV24-1	TRBJ2-7	-	many	TGTGCCACCAGTGATGGCCGTGGAGGCGAGCAGTACTTC	CATSDGRGGEQYF
TRBV15	TRBJ1-2	-	-	TGTGCCACCAGCAGACTTAAGGGGGAATCCTATGGCTACACCTTC	CATSRLKGESYGYTF
TRBV5-1	TRBJ1-1	-	many	TGCGCCACCCTGAACACTGAAGCTTTCTTT	CATLNTEAFF
TRBV7-6	TRBJ1-4	TRBD1	-	TGTGCCAGCAGCACGGGACAGAAGAATGAAAAACTGTTTTTT	CASSTGQKNEKLFF
TRBV5-1	TRBJ2-7	-	few	TGCGCCAGCAGCTGGGACACGGGCCCCTACGAGCATTACTTC	CASSWDTGPYEHYF
TRBV24-1	TRBJ2-7	-	many	TGTGCCACCAGTGATTTCCCCAGGTCCTACGAGCAGTACTTC	CATSDFPRSYEQYF
TRBV12-3/TRBV12-4	TRBJ2-7	TRBD1	few	TGTGCCAGCAAGCCGGGACAGGGGGGGTACGAGCAGTACTTC	CASKPGQGGYEQYF
TRBV5-1	TRBJ2-7	-	-	TGCGCCAGCAGCTTGTTCTCTAGCAGGTCCTACGAGCAGTACTTC	CASSLFSSRSYEQYF
TRBV7-2	TRBJ2-5	TRBD2	many	TGTGCCAGCAGCTCAAGGACTAGCGGGGAGACCCAGTACTTC	CASSSRTSGETQYF
TRBV6-1	TRBJ2-2	-	many	TGTGCCAGCAGGGCTGCTTCGCCGAACACCGGGGAGCTGTTTTTT	CASRAASPNTGELFF
TRBV11-2	TRBJ2-7	-	few	TGTGCCAGCAGCTTCCCCCGGGTAGCCTCCTACGAGCATTACTTC	CASSFPRVASYEHYF
TRBV6-1	TRBJ1-6	-	-	TGTGCCAGCAGTGAAAACGGCAATTCACCCCTCCACTTT	CASSENGNSPLHF
TRBV19	TRBJ2-3	TRBD1	few	TGTGCCATCGGGACAGGAGGTTCAGATACGCAGTATTTT	CAIGTGGSDTQYF
TRBV20-1	TRBJ1-2	-	many	TGCAGTGCTACAGGGTTCAATGGCTACACCTTC	CSATGFNGYTF
TRBV11-2	TRBJ1-6	TRBD1	-	TGTGCCAGTCACCCGGGACAGGGTAATTCACCCCTCCACTTT	CASHPGQGNSPLHF
TRBV5-1	TRBJ2-5	-	many	TGCGCCAGCAGCCCCGGGGGTACCCAAGAGACCCAGTACTTC	CASSPGGTQETQYF
TRBV12-3/TRBV12-4	TRBJ2-7	-	few	TGTGCCAGCGGTCCCAATTCCTCAGTTGCTCGCTACGAGCAGTACTTC	CASGPNSSVARYEQYF
TRBV28	TRBJ1-2	-	many	TGTGCCAGCAGTTATGCGGGCCCGCGGGTGAGCTACACCTTC	CASSYAGPRVSYTF
TRBV5-6	TRBJ1-1	TRBD1	many	TGTGCCAGCAGCAGACAGGGCCCCTATGAAGCTTTCTTT	CASSRQGPYEAFF
TRBV5-1	TRBJ2-1	-	many	TGCGCCAGCCACACCACTAGTAGCAATGAGCAGTTCTTC	CASHTTSSNEQFF
TRBV6-4	TRBJ2-3	-	many	TGTGCCAGCAGTGACTCTCAAGGGGGCACAGATACGCAGTATTTT	CASSDSQGGTDTQYF
TRBV19	TRBJ1-4	-	many	TGTGCCAGTAGAAGGACAGCTGCAACTAATGAAAAACTGTTTTTT	CASRRTAATNEKLFF
TRBV6-1	TRBJ2-7	-	few	TGTGCCAGCAGCCCCGGTAGGGGGGGCCCCTACGAGCAGTACTTC	CASSPGRGGPYEQYF
TRBV7-2	TRBJ2-5	TRBD1	few	TGTGCCAGCAGATTCTACACAGGGGGCTCAGAGACCCAGTACTTC	CASRFYTGGSETQYF
TRBV14	TRBJ2-7	-	many	TGTGCCAGCAGCCCCCAAAGCGCGTGGCGGGGAACCTACGAGCAGTACTTC	CASSPQSAWRGTYEQYF